Each of the 14 T cell receptor beta chains below was sequenced from the same sample in a study of blood T cell repertoires in COVID-19. Clones were sequenced by immunoSEQ multiplex PCR, and TCRdb holds only the in-frame ones, with some missing. The sample has 280,000 or so clones, about 85% seen once; the top ten hold 13%. Sample: peripheral blood. The receptors derive from a human donor in a cohort sampled during active COVID-19.

J is TRBJ2-1 and V is TRBV11-3, with 8 bases identical to TRBD2. V gave up 2 bases and J gave up 6 bases; unmatched junction bases: 15. This CDR3 is 18 amino acids long. Germline V CDR1 and CDR2: SGHNT, YENEEA. In DNA form, the CDR3 reads TGTGCCAGCAGCTTATATCCTGCGGGGGGCGCGAATATCAATGAGCAGTTCTTC. Its protein product is CASSLYPAGGANINEQFF.

V gene TRBV12-5 combines with J gene TRBJ2-2; a possible D gene is TRBD2 (5 bases). The length of the CDR3 is 17 residues. Germline CDR1 is LGHNT and CDR2 is FRNRAP. Trimming took 2 bases from V and 0 from J, leaving 13 bases between them. The CDR3, as DNA: TGTGCTAGTGGTTTGCTAGCAGTCGTTTCGAACACCGGGGAGCTGTTTTTT. It translates to CASGLLAVVSNTGELFF.

The V call is TRBV18, the J call TRBJ1-2; D unclear. Germline values: CDR1 KGHSH, CDR2 LQKENI. The CDR3 is made up of 17 amino acids. With 2 bases removed from V and 3 bases from J, the gap between germline ends came to 19 bases. CDR3 nucleotides: TGTGCCAGCTCACCAAGGAGATCGGGTCTGGGAGACTATGGCTACACCTTC. It codes for CASSPRRSGLGDYGYTF.

The chain combines TRBV2 with TRBJ2-3, with 14 bases lining up with TRBD2. Trimming took 6 bases from V and 2 from J; bases not matched to a gene: 4. The CDR3 extends over 16 amino acids. Germline CDR1 SNHLY, CDR2 FYNNEI. CDR3 nucleotide sequence: TGTGCCAGCAGCCGGACTAGCGGGAGGTTCACAGATACGCAGTATTTT. This codes for CASSRTSGRFTDTQYF.

The chain has TRBV27 and TRBJ1-3, with a weak D call TRBD1 (6 bases). CDR3 length: 14 residues. The ends were cut back, 5 bases at V and 5 bases at J, with 13 bases in the middle. CDR1 is MNHEY and CDR2 is SMNVEV in the germline V gene (reference sequence). The CDR3 DNA is TGTGCCAGCAGTCCACTACAGGGTCGAAACACCATATATTTT. Protein: CASSPLQGRNTIYF.

J is TRBJ2-5 and V is TRBV11-2; D might be TRBD2 (5 bases). CDR3 length: 12 residues. V dropped 1 base and J dropped 6 bases, with 6 bases sitting between them. CDR1 SGHAT and CDR2 FQNNGV come from the germline V gene. The CDR3: CASSLAGKTQYF. In DNA form, the CDR3 reads TGTGCCAGCAGCTTAGCCGGGAAGACCCAGTACTTC.

The rearrangement joins TRBV7-9 to TRBJ2-1; D ambiguous. V lost 5 bases and J lost 1, with 12 bases in between. Per the germline V gene, CDR1 is SEHNR and CDR2 is FQNEAQ (reference sequence). CDR3 length equals 15 residues. CDR3 sequence: CASSPTRSSYNEQFF. DNA of the CDR3: TGTGCCAGCAGCCCTACCCGGTCTTCCTACAATGAGCAGTTCTTC.

This clone was picked up one time. The chain combines TRBV7-2 with TRBJ2-3; 7 nucleotides agree with TRBD2. The CDR3 is 14 residues long. Germline V gives CDR1 SGHTA, CDR2 FQGNSA. V shed 0 bases and J 4 bases; nucleotides not matched to a gene: 1. In DNA, the CDR3 is TGTGCCAGCAGCTTAGCGCTAGCGGCAGATACGCAGTATTTT. Encoded protein: CASSLALAADTQYF.

The chain has TRBV6-1 and TRBJ2-2; D call uncertain. Germline-derived CDR1 and CDR2 are MNHNS and SASEGT. V gave up 1 base and J gave up 1 base, with 13 bases separating them. This CDR3 comprises 17 residues. The CDR3 region is CASSEVSVTLNTGELFF. CDR3 DNA: TGTGCCAGCAGTGAAGTGTCGGTGACATTGAACACCGGGGAGCTGTTTTTT.

The genes are TRBV5-1 and TRBJ2-2; 8 bases fit TRBD1. The CDR3 loop spans 15 amino acids. CDR1 and CDR2 from the germline V gene are SGHRS and YFSETQ. V lost 0 bases, J lost 8 bases, and 6 bases stayed unmatched. The CDR3 loop reads CASSLDQGAGGELFF. Written as DNA, the CDR3 is TGCGCCAGCAGCTTGGACCAGGGGGCAGGAGGGGAGCTGTTTTTT.

The table lists this clone with a few counts. The J gene is TRBJ2-3, the V gene TRBV29-1, with a weak D call TRBD2 (5 bases). CDR1 is SQVTM and CDR2 is ANQGSEA in the germline V gene. The CDR3 has 12 residues. Deletions cut 4 bases from V and 6 bases from J, with 11 bases between. The CDR3 loop reads CSVGPGSDTQYF. CDR3 bases: TGCAGCGTTGGACCGGGATCGGATACGCAGTATTTT.

The chain joins TRBV28 to TRBJ2-5; 7 bases are a match to TRBD2. V shed 1 base and J 3 bases; nucleotides not matched to a gene: 14. The CDR3 runs 18 residues. Germline V gene sequence: CDR1 MDHEN, CDR2 SYDVKM. The DNA for the CDR3 is TGTGCCAGCAGTTTATTAGGGGTGGGGAGGGACGAGAAAGAGACCCAGTACTTC. Translation: CASSLLGVGRDEKETQYF.

This chain connects TRBV19 to TRBJ2-6; a weak D match, TRBD2 (6 bases). The CDR3 spans 16 residues. Germline CDR1 is LNHDA and CDR2 is SQIVND (reference sequence). The V and J ends lost 9 bases and 2 bases respectively, with 17 bases between them. CDR3 nucleotides: TGTGCCAGGTCTTCCGGGACTCCGCCTGGGGCCAACGTCCTGACTTTC. Encoded protein: CARSSGTPPGANVLTF.

The chain couples TRBV5-5 to TRBJ2-7; 7 nucleotides align to TRBD1. CDR3 size: 16 residues. V was clipped by 2 bases and J by 3 bases; unmatched bases: 11. The germline gives CDR1 SGHKS, CDR2 YYEKEE (reference sequence). CDR3 coding DNA: TGTGCCAGCAGCTTACGCACAGGGGTGGGTTACTACGAGCAGTACTTC. Its translation: CASSLRTGVGYYEQYF.